This entry concerns a single TCR beta chain. The data belong to a study of T cells after yellow fever vaccination. Trimming removed 4 bases from V and 5 bases from J; junction bases left unmatched: 6. The germline V gene encodes CDR1 SGHRS and CDR2 YFSETQ. The CDR3 sequence is 14 residues long. The 5'RACE template-switching step produced TCR cDNA and added a universal primer site and UMIs. One entry per CDR3 protein results from TCRdb running MiXCR on the 5' RACE reads. The sample gives approximately 260,000 distinct CDR3 sequences, approximately 12% of which show up once; about 0.51% is in the top ten.

Sequencing used CD4+ T cells sorted from PBMCs, obtained 45 days after the yellow fever booster vaccination. This clonotype originated in a man aged 30 to 39 who received the YFV17D yellow fever vaccine. V usage is TRBV5-1 and J usage is TRBJ2-5; 9 bases agree with TRBD1. CDR3 bases: TGCGCCAGCAGCGGAACAGGGGGCCCTGAGACCCAGTACTTC. Protein product: CASSGTGGPETQYF.